This T cell receptor beta chain emerged from a study of shared T cell receptors in the human thymus (dated by TCRdb to about 2021). For the study in its entirety: The study examined how the human thymus generates shared, self-reactive T-cell receptor alpha chains.

The trim is 3 bases for V and 2 bases for J, with a gap of 11 bases between the germline ends. From its cysteine to its phenylalanine, the CDR3 spans 14 amino acids. CDR3 DNA is the only sequence kept; it has 42 bases, read in frame from the first base. According to the germline V gene, CDR1 reads KGHSH and CDR2 reads LQKENI. A word on this clone: No antigen is known for it. Qualities for individual bases were not recorded, and no much larger clone is one base off.

The protocol used for the library was the immunoSEQ multiplex PCR assay. The clones in this table, taken by TCRdb from immuneACCESS, are in-frame only. Not every clone is retained; where verified, under half of the shortfall comes from an unresolved V gene, and the cause of the rest is unknown. The sample has approximately 400,000 clones on record, just under 95% of them singletons. In total, the top ten clones hold about 0.02% of the sample. The TCR comes from a human donor. The sequence links TRBV18 to TRBJ2-7; tentative D gene TRBD1, with 6 bases matching. The sequenced sample was thymocytes. CDR3 reads: CASSPDTGTYEQYF. The DNA sequence follows: TGTGCCAGCTCACCCGATACAGGGACCTACGAGCAGTACTTC.